This T cell receptor beta chain was found in a study of blood T cells in healthy people across ages. V was pared by 7 bases and J by 6 bases, with 17 bases between. In germline, CDR1 is SQVTM, CDR2 ANQGSEA. The CDR3 totals 13 residues. With a J-beta primer mix and a sample-barcoded 5' primer, a second PCR ran roughly 6 to 11 cycles. A single record per CDR3 protein comes from TCRdb applying MiXCR to the 5' RACE reads. The sample holds under 800,000 distinct CDR3 sequences, around 20% seen once. The chain is built from TRBV29-1 and TRBJ2-3, with D possibly matching TRBD2 (5 bases). The TCR originated in a man between 70 and 80 years old in good health. Sequenced input: blood. This CDR3 is CSAAALAGDTQYF. For the CDR3, the DNA is TGCAGCGCCGCCGCCCTAGCTGGCGATACGCAGTATTTT.